These 21 T cell receptor beta chains came from one sample sequenced in a study of spatial heterogeneity in lung cancer (dated by TCRdb to the late 2010s). General conclusions and limits of the study: The tumor nonsynonymous mutation count correlated with the number of expanded intratumoral alpha and beta TCRs.

Libraries were made using 5' RACE. The sequencing machine was a NextSeq 500. Clones were called with MiXCR by TCRdb after fastp trimmed the public reads at Q25, and only in-frame beta chains were retained. Under each unique CDR3 protein, matching rows form one entry showing the most common genes and DNA. The sample profile shows about 5,600 distinct CDR3 sequences; about 7.7% of them were found once. The ten top clones hold around 27% of the sample. Their specific antigens are unknown. The time point label here, explained by the study, means: sample taken at primary tumor resection. The specimen comprised lung tumor tissue, sampled at surgery. The receptors stem from a female donor with early-stage non-small cell lung cancer.

Worth noting for this clonotype: This beta chain is a stray read from a library made for alpha chains; its abundance is not meaningful. The chain recombines TRBV20-1 with TRBJ2-1, with 15 bases matching TRBD2. The V segment lost 6 bases and the J segment 9 bases; nucleotides outside the gene matches: 18. The CDR3 extends over 18 amino acids. Germline V gene sequence: CDR1 DFQATT, CDR2 SNEGSKA (reference sequence). CDR3 loop: CSAIRDSGLAGGPGEQFF. In nucleotides, the CDR3 is TGCAGTGCCATAAGGGACTCAGGACTAGCGGGAGGGCCTGGTGAGCAGTTCTTC.

This clonotype counts as medium-sized. This beta chain was picked up by a library intended for alpha chains and is off target, so its count carries little meaning. V is TRBV7-3 and J is TRBJ2-1; tentative D call: TRBD2 (5 bases). This CDR3 has 15 amino acids. V gave up 5 bases and J gave up 3 bases, with 14 bases separating them. Germline loops: CDR1 SGHTA, CDR2 FQGTGA. The CDR3 is CASSPRADYYNEQFF. The CDR3 region has the DNA TGTGCCAGCAGCCCACGGGCTGACTACTACAATGAGCAGTTCTTC. Complete variable domain (other parts from reference TRBV7-3 and TRBJ2-1): GAGVSQTPSNKVTEKGKYVELRCDPISGHTALYWYRQSLGQGPEFLIYFQGTGAADDSGLPNDRFFAVRPEGSVSTLKIQRTERGDSAVYLCASSPRADYYNEQFFGPGTRLTVL.

This clonotype was recorded at least ten times. Found in a library prepared for alpha chains, this beta chain is an off-target read, and its abundance has little meaning. The chain combines TRBV20-1 with TRBJ1-2; tentatively, D is TRBD1 (6 bases). V was clipped by 6 bases and J by 8 bases, with 16 bases between them. This CDR3 is 12 amino acids long. Germline V lookup: CDR1 DFQATT, CDR2 SNEGSKA (reference sequence). In DNA, the CDR3 is TGCAGTGCCCCGGGGCAGGGGAACGGCTACACCTTC. This gives the protein CSAPGQGNGYTF.

This clonotype qualifies as medium-sized. This beta chain slipped into a library made for alpha chains as a stray read, so its size is not meaningful. The V call is TRBV11-1, the J call TRBJ2-1; the match to TRBD1 covers 8 bases. Per the germline V gene, CDR1 is SGHAT and CDR2 is FQDESV (reference sequence). This CDR3 has 15 residues. The V gene end was trimmed by 1 base and the J gene end by 5 bases; junction bases not matched to a gene: 4. The chain's CDR3 is CASSLGDRGNNEQFF. In DNA form, the CDR3 reads TGTGCCAGCAGCTTAGGTGACAGGGGTAACAATGAGCAGTTCTTC.

This clonotype was recorded at least ten times. This beta chain was picked up by a library intended for alpha chains and is off target, so its count carries little meaning. V gene TRBV6-2 or TRBV6-3 combines with J gene TRBJ2-5, with D tentatively TRBD1 or TRBD2 (6 bases each). Germline V gene data show CDR1 as MNHEY and CDR2 as SVGEGT. The CDR3 is 14 residues long. The V end lost 5 bases, the J end lost 1 base, and 11 bases lay between the germline ends. CDR3: CASSRGPSQETQYF. DNA of the CDR3: TGTGCCAGCAGTCGGGGGCCGTCCCAAGAGACCCAGTACTTC.

Only a few counts were recorded for this clonotype. This beta chain appears as a stray read in a library generated for alpha chains; its size is not informative. V and J are TRBV28 and TRBJ2-4; 7 bases fit TRBD1. With 4 bases clipped from V and 6 bases from J, the junction kept 6 bases outside the gene matches. This CDR3 is 14 amino acids long. Germline assignment: CDR1 MDHEN and CDR2 SYDVKM. CDR3 sequence reads: CASSSDRVRNIQYF. The CDR3 DNA is TGTGCCAGCAGTTCTGACAGGGTGCGAAACATTCAGTACTTC.

By sample fraction, this clonotype is medium-sized. This beta chain turned up in a library designed for alpha chains; as an off-target read, its abundance says little. This sequence joins TRBV28 and TRBJ2-7; D might be TRBD2 (7 bases). Germline CDR1 is MDHEN and CDR2 is SYDVKM. The CDR3 sequence is 15 residues long. V was trimmed by 3 bases and J by 1 base, leaving 13 bases between them. The CDR3 DNA is TGTGCCAGCAGTTTGGGCGGGGGCTCGTCCTACGAGCAGTACTTC. Encoded protein: CASSLGGGSSYEQYF.

In its sample, this clonotype was seen a few times. Since it is a stray read in a library aimed at alpha chains, this beta chain has a size that is not meaningful. This chain links TRBV18 with TRBJ1-1, with D unresolved. Germline V gives CDR1 KGHSH, CDR2 LQKENI. CDR3 length: 13 amino acids. Trimming removed 3 bases at V and 0 bases at J, with 5 bases between. This chain's CDR3 is CASSPGLNTEAFF. The CDR3 DNA is TGTGCCAGCTCACCCGGCCTGAACACTGAAGCTTTCTTT.

A remark on this clonotype: This beta chain came through as a stray read in a library set up for alpha chains, and its size says little. The gene calls are TRBV18 and TRBJ2-5; D gene uncertain. V lost 3 bases and J lost 3, with 11 bases in between. The CDR3 runs to 14 residues. The germline CDR1 and CDR2 sequences are KGHSH and LQKENI. CDR3 coding DNA: TGTGCCAGCTCACCTTGGCCAGCCGAAGAGACCCAGTACTTC. The encoded protein is CASSPWPAEETQYF.

Of note for this clonotype: Being off target in a library aimed at alpha chains, this beta chain has a size of little meaning. V usage is TRBV5-1 and J usage is TRBJ2-3; D may correspond to TRBD1 or TRBD2 (7 bases each). Trimming took 2 bases from V and 2 from J, leaving 12 bases between them. From germline, CDR1 is SGHRS and CDR2 YFSETQ. The CDR3 length is 15 residues. CDR3 in DNA: TGCGCCAGCAGCTTCAGGGGGGACTACACAGATACGCAGTATTTT. Protein: CASSFRGDYTDTQYF. Full variable domain (remainder filled in from reference TRBV5-1 and TRBJ2-3): KAGVTQTPRYLIKTRGQQVTLSCSPISGHRSVSWYQQTPGQGLQFLFEYFSETQRNKGNFPGRFSGRQFSNSRSEMNVSTLELGDSALYLCASSFRGDYTDTQYFGPGTRLTVL.

This clonotype is deemed medium-sized. This beta chain is a stray sequence in a library constructed for alpha chains; its clone size is not meaningful. The V and J genes are TRBV4-2 and TRBJ2-6, with D possibly TRBD2 on 5 matching bases. The V gene lost 0 bases and the J gene lost 4 bases, with 10 bases spanning the gap. The CDR3 has 16 amino acids. CDR1 is LGHNA and CDR2 is YNFKEQ in the germline V gene. The CDR3 DNA reads as TGTGCCAGCAGCCAAGATTCGGGATTCGGGGCCAACGTCCTGACTTTC. As protein: CASSQDSGFGANVLTF.

There are many counts of this clonotype. This beta chain represents an off-target read in a library built for alpha chains; its size is of limited meaning. The V gene is TRBV20-1, the J gene TRBJ2-1, with D perhaps being TRBD1 or TRBD2 (7 bases each). Germline V gene sequence: CDR1 DFQATT, CDR2 SNEGSKA (reference sequence). Trimming cost V 6 bases and J 5 bases, with 20 bases left between them. The length of the CDR3 is 15 residues. The CDR3 loop reads CSALRGGALNNEQFF. The CDR3 DNA follows: TGCAGTGCCCTCAGGGGGGGCGCGTTAAACAATGAGCAGTTCTTC.

By sample fraction, this clonotype is medium-sized (0.01 to 0.1%). With the library built for alpha chains, this beta chain is off target and its frequency is not meaningful. This sequence joins TRBV2 and TRBJ1-2, with D perhaps TRBD1 (6 bases). The CDR3 has 13 residues. CDR1 SNHLY and CDR2 FYNNEI come from the germline V gene. V lost 7 bases and J lost 7, with 16 bases in between. CDR3 loop: CASISGGAGGYTF. As DNA, the CDR3 is TGTGCCAGCATCTCGGGGGGCGCAGGTGGCTACACCTTC. The whole variable domain, remainder taken from reference TRBV2 and TRBJ1-2, is EPEVTQTPSHQVTQMGQEVILRCVPISNHLYFYWYRQILGQKVEFLVSFYNNEISEKSEIFDDQFSVERPDGSNFTLKIRSTKLEDSAMYFCASISGGAGGYTFGSGTRLTVV.

By frequency in the sample, this clonotype is medium-sized. Because the library targeted alpha chains, this beta chain is an off-target read whose size means little. The genes are TRBV20-1 and TRBJ1-2; 7 bases are a match to TRBD1. CDR1 and CDR2 from the germline V gene are DFQATT and SNEGSKA (reference sequence). V was clipped by 3 bases and J by 4 bases; unmatched bases: 8. The CDR3 has 14 amino acids. CDR3 sequence (DNA): TGCAGTGCTAGTAATGTGGCAGGGGGCTATGGCTACACCTTC. Translation gives CSASNVAGGYGYTF.

This clonotype occurred many times. The size of this beta chain means little, since it is a stray read in a library made for alpha chains. The V gene is TRBV4-2, the J gene TRBJ2-5; no firm D call. CDR3 length: 14 residues. The V gene's germline CDR1 is LGHNA and CDR2 YNFKEQ. The V and J ends lost 0 bases and 4 bases respectively, with 9 bases between them. The CDR3 loop reads CASSQDLRGETQYF. CDR3 nucleotide sequence: TGTGCCAGCAGCCAAGATCTAAGAGGAGAGACCCAGTACTTC.

This clonotype came up a few times. Being off target in a library aimed at alpha chains, this beta chain has a size of little meaning. V is TRBV7-6 and J is TRBJ2-5; tentatively, D is TRBD2 (6 bases). CDR1 and CDR2 from the germline V gene are SGHVS and FNYEAQ. V lost 5 bases, J lost 5 bases, and 15 bases lay in between. The CDR3 has 14 residues. CDR3 nucleotide sequence: TGTGCCAGCAGCCCCACAGCGGGTGGTGAGACCCAGTACTTC. It encodes CASSPTAGGETQYF.

This clonotype was detected many times. As an off-target read in a library built for alpha chains, this beta chain has a frequency of little significance. The rearrangement uses TRBV5-1 and TRBJ2-2; no clear D gene. V shed 4 bases and J shed 3 bases, with 10 bases lying between them. Germline V CDR1 and CDR2: SGHRS, YFSETQ. The CDR3 spans 14 residues. CDR3 region: CASSEDGHTGELFF. The CDR3 DNA reads as TGCGCCAGCAGCGAGGACGGACACACCGGGGAGCTGTTTTTT. Complete variable domain (other parts from reference TRBV5-1 and TRBJ2-2): KAGVTQTPRYLIKTRGQQVTLSCSPISGHRSVSWYQQTPGQGLQFLFEYFSETQRNKGNFPGRFSGRQFSNSRSEMNVSTLELGDSALYLCASSEDGHTGELFFGEGSRLTVL.

In its sample, this clonotype ranks as medium-sized. This beta chain is an unintended read in a library built for alpha chains; its size means little. This chain's CDR3 is CASSQGWGSVEAFF. The CDR3 nucleotides read TGTGCCAGCAGCCAAGGGTGGGGTTCTGTTGAAGCTTTCTTT. The chain links TRBV4-2 to TRBJ1-1; D call uncertain. The CDR3 runs 14 residues. Trimming removed 1 base from V and 7 bases from J, with 13 bases in between. The germline V gene has CDR1 LGHNA and CDR2 YNFKEQ.

This clonotype appeared many times. This beta chain slipped into a library made for alpha chains as a stray read, so its size is not meaningful. The CDR3 protein is CASSLVDSGLDEQFF. The DNA for the CDR3 is TGCGCCAGCAGCTTGGTTGATAGCGGGTTAGATGAGCAGTTCTTC. The chain is built from TRBV5-1 and TRBJ2-1; 7 bases fit TRBD2. Germline CDR1 reads SGHRS; CDR2 reads YFSETQ. The length of the CDR3 is 15 residues. V gave up 0 bases and J gave up 8 bases; unmatched junction bases: 8. The variable domain in full, with the rest retrieved from reference TRBV5-1 and TRBJ2-1, is KAGVTQTPRYLIKTRGQQVTLSCSPISGHRSVSWYQQTPGQGLQFLFEYFSETQRNKGNFPGRFSGRQFSNSRSEMNVSTLELGDSALYLCASSLVDSGLDEQFFGPGTRLTVL.

Comment on this clonotype: Within a library made for alpha chains, this beta chain is off target, and its count is uninformative. The chain couples TRBV7-2 to TRBJ2-1, with 14 bases that match TRBD2. Germline V CDR1 and CDR2: SGHTA, FQGNSA. The CDR3 contains 17 residues. Germline trimming cut 5 bases from V and 2 bases from J; bases unmatched to any gene: 5. In DNA form, the CDR3 reads TGTGCCAGCAGCCCCGGGACTAGCGGGAGAACCTACAATGAGCAGTTCTTC. It yields the protein CASSPGTSGRTYNEQFF.

This clonotype was detected only a few times. This beta chain turned up in a library designed for alpha chains; as an off-target read, its abundance says little. J is TRBJ2-7 and V is TRBV7-8; 7 bases align to TRBD2. J was trimmed by 3 bases and V by 0 bases; bases with no gene match: 2. CDR1 and CDR2 from the germline V gene are SGHVS and FQNEAQ. The CDR3 runs 14 residues. The chain's CDR3 is CASSLAGGVYEQYF. The DNA for the CDR3 is TGTGCCAGCAGCTTAGCGGGAGGGGTCTACGAGCAGTACTTC.